The 25 T cell receptor beta chains listed next were all sequenced from one sample in a study of cytomegalovirus exposure and HLA in healthy donors. 60 Vbeta and 13 Jbeta primers were used in PCR. Sequenced by immunoSEQ multiplex PCR; TCRdb stores in-frame clones only, minus some. Seen here are roughly 240,000 clones, about three quarters observed once, and the top ten hold approximately 0.47%. Sequenced: PBMCs. The receptors originated from a boy between 5 and 17 years old in good health and CMV-seronegative.

V and J are TRBV2 and TRBJ1-3; no clear D. Between the trimmed V and J ends, which lost 5 bases and 3 bases, there was a span of 14 bases. Germline CDR1 SNHLY, CDR2 FYNNEI. The CDR3 covers 15 residues. CDR3 sequence (DNA): TGTGCCAGCAGTAGCGTCCGCGGCCTTGGAAACACCATATATTTT. It specifies CASSSVRGLGNTIYF. Based on the CDR3 plus reference TRBV2 and TRBJ1-3, the full variable domain is EPEVTQTPSHQVTQMGQEVILRCVPISNHLYFYWYRQILGQKVEFLVSFYNNEISEKSEIFDDQFSVERPDGSNFTLKIRSTKLEDSAMYFCASSSVRGLGNTIYFGEGSWLTVV.

This clone appeared a few times. V gene TRBV6-5 combines with J gene TRBJ2-2, with D maybe TRBD1 (5 bases). The germline CDR1 and CDR2 sequences are MNHEY and SVGAGI. Trimming took 4 bases from V and 4 from J, leaving 10 bases between them. There are 14 residues in the CDR3. CDR3 DNA sequence: TGTGCCAGCAGTTCAGGGCAGAGCACCGGGGAGCTGTTTTTT. It yields the protein CASSSGQSTGELFF.

This chain connects TRBV27 to TRBJ2-7; 10 bases match TRBD1. CDR1 MNHEY and CDR2 SMNVEV come from the germline V gene (reference sequence). The CDR3 sequence is 13 residues long. V shed 6 bases, J shed 6 bases, and the junction held 5 bases outside the gene matches. CDR3 region: CASRGTGDGEQYF. In nucleotides, the CDR3 is TGTGCCAGCAGGGGGACAGGGGACGGCGAGCAGTACTTC.

This chain uses TRBV7-9 with TRBJ1-2; 7 bases align to TRBD1. Unmatched junction bases numbered 10, after V lost 5 bases and J lost 7 bases. In germline, CDR1 is SEHNR, CDR2 FQNEAQ (reference sequence). CDR3 length: 14 amino acids. For the CDR3, the DNA is TGTGCCAGCAGCCCCCAGGGGGGCTCGGTTGGCTACACCTTC. Translation gives CASSPQGGSVGYTF. Full variable domain (outside the CDR3, taken from reference TRBV7-9 and TRBJ1-2): DTGVSQNPRHKITKRGQNVTFRCDPISEHNRLYWYRQTLGQGPEFLTYFQNEAQLEKSRLLSDRFSAERPKGSFSTLEIQRTEQGDSAMYLCASSPQGGSVGYTFGSGTRLTVV.

This clone was counted only a few times. The chain uses TRBV30 and TRBJ1-1; possibly TRBD1 for D (6 bases). Trimming took 0 bases from V and 4 from J, leaving 18 bases between them. In germline, CDR1 is GTSNPN, CDR2 SVGIG (reference sequence). The CDR3 is 16 amino acids. The CDR3 sequence is CAWSVQHGQIVTEAFF. The CDR3 nucleotides are TGTGCCTGGAGTGTACAACACGGACAGATTGTCACTGAAGCTTTCTTT.

The chain carries TRBV29-1 and TRBJ2-7; a weak D match, TRBD2 (6 bases). Per germline, CDR1 SQVTM and CDR2 ANQGSEA. This CDR3 contains 12 residues. The V gene lost 0 bases and the J gene lost 7 bases, with 10 bases spanning the gap. CDR3 sequence: CSVEDRGFEQYF. In DNA, the CDR3 is TGCAGCGTTGAAGATCGGGGGTTTGAGCAGTACTTC.

V usage is TRBV11-3 and J usage is TRBJ2-5; perhaps TRBD2 as D (6 bases). The CDR3 consists of 14 residues. Trimming shortened V by 3 bases and J by 5 bases, and 13 bases separated the two germline ends. Germline V CDR1 and CDR2: SGHNT, YENEEA. DNA of the CDR3: TGTGCCAGCAGCTTCCCGACGGGGGAGGAGACCCAGTACTTC. Its protein product is CASSFPTGEETQYF. Based on the CDR3 plus reference TRBV11-3 and TRBJ2-5, the full variable domain is EAGVVQSPRYKIIEKKQPVAFWCNPISGHNTLYWYLQNLGQGPELLIRYENEEAVDDSQLPKDRFSAERLKGVDSTLKIQPAELGDSAVYLCASSFPTGEETQYFGPGTRLLVL.

The rearrangement links TRBV6-1 to TRBJ2-7; 8 positions match TRBD1. V gave up 4 bases and J gave up 4 bases; unmatched junction bases: 12. The CDR3 is 16 amino acids. CDR1 is MNHNS and CDR2 is SASEGT in the germline V gene. Here the CDR3 DNA reads TGTGCCAGCAGTGCACGCCCGGGACAGGACCTTTACGAGCAGTACTTC. Translating gives CASSARPGQDLYEQYF.

This clone occurred a few times. V is TRBV5-1 and J is TRBJ2-3; D is unresolved. V was cut by 2 bases and J by 1 base, with 8 bases left in between. The CDR3 is 14 amino acids. Germline lookup yields CDR1 SGHRS and CDR2 YFSETQ. The CDR3 loop is CASSFGQGTDTQYF. CDR3 sequence (DNA): TGCGCCAGCAGCTTTGGGCAGGGCACAGATACGCAGTATTTT.

This clone was picked up a small number of times. The chain has TRBV5-1 and TRBJ2-1, with a weak D call TRBD1 (5 bases). The CDR3 consists of 15 residues. Per germline, CDR1 SGHRS and CDR2 YFSETQ. Trimming pared 5 bases from V and 6 bases from J, leaving 18 bases between. CDR3 in DNA: TGCGCCAGCAGTTTTGGACAACCCGCTGGCAATGAGCAGTTCTTC. It is translated as CASSFGQPAGNEQFF.

The chain joins TRBV6-4 to TRBJ2-3; D is possibly TRBD2 (6 bases). V was shortened by 0 bases and J by 0 bases, with 10 bases between the two germline ends. This CDR3 is 16 amino acids long. The germline V gene has CDR1 MRHNA and CDR2 SNTAGT. In nucleotides, the CDR3 is TGTGCCAGCAGTGACTCACTAGCCTCTAGCACAGATACGCAGTATTTT. It yields the protein CASSDSLASSTDTQYF.

The chain has TRBV5-1 and TRBJ2-1; 11 bases fit TRBD2. Germline CDR1 is SGHRS and CDR2 is YFSETQ. This CDR3 is built from 17 residues. The junction had 4 bases not matched to a gene; V was cut back by 0 bases and J by 2 bases. CDR3 DNA: TGCGCCAGCAGCTTGGGACTAGCGGGGTTCACCTACAATGAGCAGTTCTTC. Translating it yields CASSLGLAGFTYNEQFF. The whole variable domain, filled in from reference TRBV5-1 and TRBJ2-1, reads KAGVTQTPRYLIKTRGQQVTLSCSPISGHRSVSWYQQTPGQGLQFLFEYFSETQRNKGNFPGRFSGRQFSNSRSEMNVSTLELGDSALYLCASSLGLAGFTYNEQFFGPGTRLTVL.

This clone was detected once. The CDR3: CASSPTSGGYEQYF. The CDR3 nucleotides read TGTGCCAGCAGCCCGACTAGCGGGGGTTACGAGCAGTACTTC. The rearrangement links TRBV7-9 to TRBJ2-7, with TRBD2 identical over 12 bases. This CDR3 region has 14 residues. Trimming cost V 5 bases and J 4 bases; bases outside gene matches: 3. Germline V lookup: CDR1 SEHNR, CDR2 FQNEAQ (reference sequence). The whole variable domain, filled in from reference TRBV7-9 and TRBJ2-7, reads DTGVSQNPRHKITKRGQNVTFRCDPISEHNRLYWYRQTLGQGPEFLTYFQNEAQLEKSRLLSDRFSAERPKGSFSTLEIQRTEQGDSAMYLCASSPTSGGYEQYFGPGTRLTVT.

V is TRBV5-8 and J is TRBJ2-1, with D hard to call. This CDR3 comprises 16 residues. V lost 0 bases, J lost 7 bases, and 17 bases lay in between. Germline values: CDR1 SGHTS, CDR2 YDEGEE. The CDR3 loop reads CASSLGLSGSKNEQFF. CDR3 sequence (DNA): TGTGCCAGCAGCTTGGGGTTATCAGGTAGTAAGAATGAGCAGTTCTTC.

V is TRBV7-9 and J is TRBJ2-2, with a possible D match to TRBD1 (6 bases). V gave up 3 bases and J gave up 3 bases, with 23 bases separating them. The germline V gene has CDR1 SEHNR and CDR2 FQNEAQ (reference sequence). The CDR3 covers 19 residues. CDR3 residues: CASSLAKLKGVGDTGELFF. The CDR3 region has the DNA TGTGCCAGCAGCTTGGCGAAGTTAAAGGGGGTGGGCGACACCGGGGAGCTGTTTTTT.

This chain joins TRBV5-4 and TRBJ2-5; D is possibly TRBD2 (5 bases). This CDR3 is built from 16 residues. Germline V CDR1 and CDR2: SGHNT, YYREEE (reference sequence). V was clipped by 4 bases and J by 2 bases, with 18 bases between them. The CDR3 DNA reads as TGTGCCAGCAGCCCGCGGGCAGCTTCTCGGCAAGAGACCCAGTACTTC. It is translated as CASSPRAASRQETQYF. The whole variable domain, filled in from reference TRBV5-4 and TRBJ2-5, reads ETGVTQSPTHLIKTRGQQVTLRCSSQSGHNTVSWYQQALGQGPQFIFQYYREEENGRGNFPPRFSGLQFPNYSSELNVNALELDDSALYLCASSPRAASRQETQYFGPGTRLLVL.

The chain carries TRBV10-2 and TRBJ1-2; tentatively, D is TRBD1 (6 bases). CDR1 and CDR2 from the germline V gene are WSHSY and SAAADI. The CDR3 totals 14 residues. V was pared by 2 bases and J by 5 bases, with 12 bases between. The CDR3 here is CASSEQGLRYGYTF. In DNA form, the CDR3 reads TGCGCCAGCAGTGAGCAGGGGCTGCGATATGGCTACACCTTC.

The chain couples TRBV30 to TRBJ2-7; D gene unclear. Trimming removed 1 base at V and 3 bases at J, with 10 bases between. Germline CDR1 GTSNPN, CDR2 SVGIG (reference sequence). The CDR3 loop spans 13 amino acids. The CDR3 DNA reads as TGTGCCTGGAGTGGCCGGAGAGTCTACGAGCAGTACTTC. Translation: CAWSGRRVYEQYF.

This sequence joins TRBV15 and TRBJ1-4; 8 bases agree with TRBD1. There are 18 residues in the CDR3. Germline assignment: CDR1 LNHNV and CDR2 YYDKDF (reference sequence). V lost 0 bases to trimming and J lost 7 bases; unmatched junction nucleotides: 13. The CDR3 nucleotides are TGTGCCACCAGCAGAGATAGGGGACAGGTTCCGACCCGTGAAAAACTGTTTTTT. Protein product: CATSRDRGQVPTREKLFF.

The V and J genes are TRBV11-2 and TRBJ1-2; D not certain. Germline V CDR1 and CDR2: SGHAT, FQNNGV. This CDR3 contains 15 residues. The V and J ends lost 0 bases and 0 bases respectively, with 8 bases between them. This CDR3 is CASSLDGRSNYGYTF. CDR3 in DNA: TGTGCCAGCAGCTTAGATGGCCGCTCTAACTATGGCTACACCTTC.

The chain employs TRBV11-3 and TRBJ2-3; TRBD2 matches 12 bases. J gave up 0 bases and V 1 base, and 2 bases lay outside the gene matches. The CDR3 has 17 amino acids. CDR1 and CDR2 (germline): SGHNT, YENEEA. CDR3 in DNA: TGTGCCAGCAGCTTAGCTGGGACTAGCGGGAGCACAGATACGCAGTATTTT. Translating it yields CASSLAGTSGSTDTQYF.

Only a few counts were recorded for this clone. V is TRBV5-1 and J is TRBJ2-1, with 9 bases matching TRBD1. Germline trimming cut 4 bases from V and 4 bases from J; bases unmatched to any gene: 9. This CDR3 has 16 amino acids. Germline-derived CDR1 and CDR2 are SGHRS and YFSETQ. Here the CDR3 reads CASSRGATGGYNEQFF. The DNA of the CDR3 is TGCGCCAGCAGCCGGGGGGCGACAGGGGGTTACAATGAGCAGTTCTTC.

This chain links TRBV7-9 with TRBJ1-2; D is possibly TRBD1 (6 bases). Germline V gene data show CDR1 as SEHNR and CDR2 as FQNEAQ (reference sequence). The CDR3 has 15 amino acids. The germline V and J ends were trimmed by 5 bases and 2 bases, with 15 bases remaining between them. Here the CDR3 reads CASSPGTPRNYGYTF. In DNA form, the CDR3 reads TGTGCCAGCAGCCCCGGGACACCCAGGAACTATGGCTACACCTTC.

V usage is TRBV7-9 and J usage is TRBJ2-1; D ambiguous. CDR3 size: 15 residues. V lost 4 bases and J lost 0, with 10 bases in between. Germline V gene data show CDR1 as SEHNR and CDR2 as FQNEAQ (reference sequence). CDR3 amino acids: CASSWQRSSYNEQFF. CDR3 DNA sequence: TGTGCCAGCAGCTGGCAAAGGAGCTCCTACAATGAGCAGTTCTTC.

V and J are TRBV14 and TRBJ2-7; 7 bases fit TRBD1. J was trimmed by 2 bases and V by 4 bases; bases with no gene match: 20. CDR3 length: 19 residues. The germline gives CDR1 SGHDN, CDR2 FVKESK. CDR3 region: CASSPIRTGGTVWPYEQYF. The CDR3 coding sequence is TGTGCCAGCAGCCCAATTAGGACAGGTGGTACTGTATGGCCCTACGAGCAGTACTTC.